This T cell receptor (beta chain) was observed in a study of blood T cell repertoires in COVID-19. At the level of the study: Sample material is recorded as cDNA or gDNA derived from T cells, B-cell-depleted T cells, or PBMCs.

Enrolled during active infection, Seattle patients were then followed longitudinally. Authors' processing steps: Estimates of nucleated cell counts were drawn from the amplification of reference gene primers. Sequencing was performed with immunoSEQ multiplex PCR; in TCRdb, only in-frame clones are kept and a portion is missing. For V, J and clone size, that table is used; D and trimming come from the DNA. In the table there are approximately 210,000 clones, approximately 80% of which are singletons. The CDR3 has 14 residues. Trimming removed 2 bases at V and 3 bases at J, with 11 bases between. The germline V gene has CDR1 LNHDA and CDR2 SQIVND (reference sequence).

The sequenced sample consisted of peripheral blood. This TCR was recovered from a woman older than 75 with COVID-19, enrolled during active disease. This rearrangement joins TRBV19 to TRBJ2-7, with a tentative D call TRBD1 (6 bases). The CDR3 is CASSIRTDCYEQYV. The CDR3 nucleotides are TGTGCCAGTAGTATAAGGACAGACTGCTACGAGCAGTACGTC.